The present T cell receptor (beta chain) was sequenced within a study of cytomegalovirus exposure and HLA in healthy donors. Study information: The 100 to 150 validation repertoires used the same platform as the 650 to 850 first-cohort repertoires, a later analysis reported.

These donors were members of the approximately 110-subject validation cohort, a group separate from the approximately 700-subject first cohort. This CDR3 has 18 amino acids. Germline values: CDR1 LNHDA, CDR2 SQIVND (reference sequence). With 5 bases clipped from V and 3 bases from J, the junction kept 11 bases outside the gene matches. Repertoires were generated with immunoSEQ multiplex PCR, while TCRdb's copy carries only in-frame clones and drops some. The data show 110,000 to 150,000 clones, approximately 84% seen once. Study-wide findings and caveats: Researchers counted 164 TCR beta chains as cytomegalovirus-associated.

With regard to this clone: The antigen is unknown.

The sequence derives from a woman in her 30s in good health and CMV-seronegative. The gene calls are TRBV19 and TRBJ2-3, with TRBD2 identical over 13 bases. Material: PBMCs. In DNA form, the CDR3 reads TGTGCCAGTAGTTCTCCACGGACTAGCGGGGGATTTACAGATACGCAGTATTTT. The encoded protein is CASSSPRTSGGFTDTQYF.